These 25 T cell receptor beta chains were all obtained from the same sample, sequenced in a study of blood T cell repertoires in COVID-19. The data were produced by immunoSEQ multiplex PCR, yet TCRdb's version contains in-frame clones alone and is incomplete. The table records 50,000 or so clones, over 85% of them present only once. The sample taken for sequencing was peripheral blood. The receptors were gathered from a human donor in a cohort sampled during active COVID-19.

The chain uses TRBV6-5 and TRBJ2-7; possibly TRBD1 for D (5 bases). Germline CDR1 is MNHEY and CDR2 is SVGAGI. V shed 6 bases and J shed 0 bases, with 12 bases lying between them. The CDR3 contains 14 residues. Here the CDR3 DNA reads TGTGCCAGCAGAGACAGCAGAAACTCCTACGAGCAGTACGTC. Amino acids: CASRDSRNSYEQYV.

V and J are TRBV9 and TRBJ2-1, with 8 bases that match TRBD2. The germline CDR1 and CDR2 sequences are SGDLS and YYNGEE. After removal of 0 bases from V and 7 bases from J, the junction contained 6 bases not matched to a gene. The CDR3 runs 15 residues. This CDR3 is CASSVGAGGRNEQFF. CDR3 sequence (DNA): TGTGCCAGCAGCGTAGGTGCGGGAGGAAGGAATGAGCAGTTCTTC. The entire variable domain, with the rest obtained from reference TRBV9 and TRBJ2-1, is as follows: DSGVTQTPKHLITATGQRVTLRCSPRSGDLSVYWYQQSLDQGLQFLIQYYNGEERAKGNILERFSAQQFPDLHSELNLSSLELGDSALYFCASSVGAGGRNEQFFGPGTRLTVL.

This sequence joins TRBV12-3 or TRBV12-4 and TRBJ1-2; D gene uncertain. Trimming left V 7 bases short and J 4 bases short, with 13 bases between. There are 13 residues in the CDR3. CDR3 sequence (DNA): TGTGCCAGCAACCTGGGTCCAGGCTATGGCTACACCTTC. This codes for CASNLGPGYGYTF.

The chain couples TRBV15 to TRBJ1-5; D not certain. Germline lookup yields CDR1 LNHNV and CDR2 YYDKDF (reference sequence). Trimming shortened V by 4 bases and J by 3 bases, and 13 bases separated the two germline ends. The CDR3 sequence is 15 residues long. In nucleotides, the CDR3 is TGTGCCACCAGCAAAGCCGCCACCTACAATCAGCCCCAGCATTTT. Amino acids: CATSKAATYNQPQHF.

This clone has a single count. The gene calls are TRBV19 and TRBJ1-3, with 9 bases fitting TRBD1. CDR1 is LNHDA, CDR2 SQIVND, per germline (reference sequence). The ends lost 4 bases at V and 2 bases at J; junction bases unmatched: 3. The CDR3 has 15 amino acids. In DNA form, the CDR3 reads TGTGCCAGTAGTACTGGGACAGGGACTGGAAACACCATATATTTT. Amino acid sequence: CASSTGTGTGNTIYF.

V is TRBV24-1 and J is TRBJ1-5; no definite D call. The germline V gene encodes CDR1 KGHDR and CDR2 SFDVKD. V gave up 6 bases and J gave up 3 bases, with 11 bases separating them. CDR3 length: 14 amino acids. The CDR3 sequence is CATSPPGFNQPQHF. The CDR3 coding sequence is TGTGCCACCAGTCCGCCCGGTTTCAATCAGCCCCAGCATTTT.

The chain is built from TRBV5-6 and TRBJ2-5; 11 nucleotides line up with TRBD1. The CDR3 loop spans 16 amino acids. With V trimmed by 5 bases and J by 4 bases, 10 bases remained unmatched. Germline V gene data show CDR1 as SGHDT and CDR2 as YYEEEE. CDR3 sequence: CASSSFRTGGGETQYF. The CDR3 nucleotides read TGTGCCAGCAGTTCGTTCAGGACAGGGGGCGGAGAGACCCAGTACTTC.

The rearrangement links TRBV5-1 to TRBJ1-1, with D uncertain. The CDR3 is 15 residues long. The V gene lost 6 bases and the J gene lost 3 bases, with 18 bases spanning the gap. Germline-derived CDR1 and CDR2 are SGHRS and YFSETQ. The CDR3 loop reads CASKPTWRWDTEAFF. As DNA, the CDR3 is TGCGCCAGCAAACCGACATGGAGGTGGGACACTGAAGCTTTCTTT.

The genes are TRBV6-5 and TRBJ2-6, with D unresolved. The V end lost 4 bases, the J end lost 0 bases, and 7 bases lay between the germline ends. The CDR3 extends over 15 amino acids. Germline CDR1 is MNHEY and CDR2 is SVGAGI. CDR3 DNA sequence: TGTGCCAGCAGTTCCACAAGCTCTGGGGCCAACGTCCTGACTTTC. Translation gives CASSSTSSGANVLTF.

This chain links TRBV6-5 with TRBJ2-7; D might be TRBD2 (6 bases). CDR1 and CDR2 from the germline V gene are MNHEY and SVGAGI. The CDR3 covers 15 residues. Trimming left V 5 bases short and J 4 bases short, with 18 bases between. The CDR3 DNA is TGTGCCAGCAGTCCACGGATAGCGGAAACTTACGAGCAGTACTTC. This gives the protein CASSPRIAETYEQYF.

This clone was recorded once. The CDR3 nucleotides are TGTGCCAGCAGACCAACTAGCGGGGCTTACAATGAGCAGTTCTTC. This sequence encodes CASRPTSGAYNEQFF. V gene TRBV6-4 combines with J gene TRBJ2-1; TRBD2 aligns across 10 bases. Germline trimming cut 6 bases from V and 4 bases from J; bases unmatched to any gene: 6. There are 15 residues in the CDR3. Looked up from germline, CDR1 is MRHNA and CDR2 is SNTAGT.

The chain links TRBV5-1 to TRBJ2-3; TRBD2 aligns across 14 bases. In germline, CDR1 is SGHRS, CDR2 YFSETQ. J was trimmed by 0 bases and V by 0 bases; bases with no gene match: 9. CDR3 size: 20 residues. CDR3 sequence (DNA): TGCGCCAGCAGCTTGGTGGTTCCGGGACTAGCGGGAGAGAGCACAGATACGCAGTATTTT. It specifies CASSLVVPGLAGESTDTQYF.

The J gene is TRBJ2-7, the V gene TRBV19, with a possible D match to TRBD2 (6 bases). V lost 2 bases and J 2 bases, leaving 16 bases between the germline ends. Germline CDR1 LNHDA, CDR2 SQIVND (reference sequence). The CDR3 sequence is 16 residues long. The CDR3 sequence: CASSIRGGSLTYEQYF. For the CDR3, the DNA is TGTGCCAGTAGTATAAGGGGAGGATCCCTTACCTACGAGCAGTACTTC.

The rearrangement links TRBV9 to TRBJ2-3, with 9 bases identical to TRBD2. V shed 4 bases, J shed 1 base, and the junction held 4 bases outside the gene matches. Germline assignment: CDR1 SGDLS and CDR2 YYNGEE. The CDR3 consists of 15 residues. DNA for the CDR3: TGTGCCAGCAGCCTATGGACTAGCGGCACAGATACGCAGTATTTT. Translation: CASSLWTSGTDTQYF.

The chain carries TRBV5-1 and TRBJ2-7, with TRBD1 matching over 10 bases. V was pared by 4 bases and J by 5 bases, with 12 bases of the junction left unmatched. The CDR3 extends over 16 amino acids. The V gene's germline CDR1 is SGHRS and CDR2 YFSETQ. CDR3 in amino acids: CASSDKGQGVSHEQYF. The CDR3 DNA follows: TGCGCCAGCAGCGACAAAGGACAGGGGGTCAGTCACGAGCAGTACTTC.

By its share, this clone is medium-sized. V and J are TRBV7-2 and TRBJ2-7, with TRBD2 identical over 11 bases. This CDR3 comprises 15 residues. V shed 2 bases, J shed 5 bases, and the junction held 5 bases outside the gene matches. From germline, CDR1 is SGHTA and CDR2 FQGNSA. CDR3 residues: CASSLRLAGGDEQYF. As DNA, the CDR3 is TGTGCCAGCAGCTTACGGCTAGCGGGAGGAGACGAGCAGTACTTC. The variable domain in full, with the rest retrieved from reference TRBV7-2 and TRBJ2-7, is GAGVSQSPSNKVTEKGKDVELRCDPISGHTALYWYRQSLGQGLEFLIYFQGNSAPDKSGLPSDRFSAERTGGSVSTLTIQRTQQEDSAVYLCASSLRLAGGDEQYFGPGTRLTVT.

Details on this clone: Compared with germline, one end of the junction differs, possibly owing to a read error. The chain uses TRBV7-9 and TRBJ1-1, with TRBD1 matching 7 bases. This CDR3 has 13 residues. Germline CDR1 is SEHNR and CDR2 is FQNEAQ (reference sequence). The CDR3 nucleotides read TGTGCCAGCAGTTCTTTTGGGACAGTTGAAACTTTCTTT. As protein: CASSSFGTVETFF.

This clone was detected only once. V gene TRBV19 combines with J gene TRBJ1-2, with 9 nucleotides matching TRBD1. The CDR3 runs to 14 residues. Germline CDR1 is LNHDA and CDR2 is SQIVND (reference sequence). V lost 10 bases to trimming and J lost 2 bases; unmatched junction nucleotides: 8. In DNA, the CDR3 is TGTGCCACCGCCAGACAGGGGGAGAACTATGGCTACACCTTC. Translating it yields CATARQGENYGYTF.

The chain recombines TRBV28 with TRBJ2-1, with D perhaps matching TRBD1 (6 bases). The CDR3 runs 16 residues. Germline assignment: CDR1 MDHEN and CDR2 SYDVKM. The germline V and J ends were trimmed by 6 bases and 3 bases, with 18 bases remaining between them. The CDR3 reads CASRTARGEYYNEQFF. The DNA of the CDR3 is TGTGCCAGCAGAACAGCCAGGGGCGAGTACTACAATGAGCAGTTCTTC.

This clone has only one observation. The V gene is TRBV24-1, the J gene TRBJ2-3; 7 bases match TRBD2. This CDR3 has 16 amino acids. The germline V gene has CDR1 KGHDR and CDR2 SFDVKD. V was pared by 5 bases and J by 6 bases, with 13 bases of the junction left unmatched. CDR3 bases: TGTGCCACCAGTGGAACCTCTAGCGGTGCAGGGGATACGCAGTATTTT. It specifies CATSGTSSGAGDTQYF.

This clone was counted once. The CDR3 sequence: CASSQRPIPYDYGYTF. CDR3 sequence (DNA): TGCGCCAGCAGCCAACGCCCTATACCCTACGACTATGGCTACACCTTC. The chain carries TRBV4-1 and TRBJ1-2; D unresolved. The germline V gene has CDR1 MGHRA and CDR2 YSYEKL. This CDR3 spans 16 amino acids. V gave up 2 bases and J gave up 3 bases, with 16 bases separating them.

The gene calls are TRBV6-1 and TRBJ1-4; 11 bases are a match to TRBD1. CDR1 and CDR2 from the germline V gene are MNHNS and SASEGT. V gave up 4 bases and J gave up 2 bases; unmatched junction bases: 6. The CDR3 spans 17 residues. CDR3 residues: CASSAGQGVGTNEKLFF. The CDR3 nucleotides are TGTGCCAGCAGTGCGGGACAGGGGGTTGGTACTAATGAAAAACTGTTTTTT.

This rearrangement joins TRBV20-1 to TRBJ1-5, with no clear D. The CDR3 contains 13 residues. CDR1 and CDR2 from the germline V gene are DFQATT and SNEGSKA (reference sequence). The V gene lost 3 bases and the J gene lost 1 base, with 7 bases spanning the gap. Here the CDR3 DNA reads TGCAGTGCTAGTGAGCTAAGCAATCAGCCCCAGCATTTT. The encoded protein is CSASELSNQPQHF.

The rearrangement uses TRBV15 and TRBJ1-3; no clear D gene. V was trimmed by 5 bases and J by 4 bases, leaving 9 bases between them. Looked up from germline, CDR1 is LNHNV and CDR2 is YYDKDF (reference sequence). This CDR3 has 13 amino acids. The DNA for the CDR3 is TGTGCCACCAGCCGGACGGGGGGAAACACCATATATTTT. Amino acid sequence: CATSRTGGNTIYF.

V and J are TRBV7-8 and TRBJ2-2, with TRBD2 matching 14 bases. The CDR3 consists of 16 residues. The J segment lost 6 bases and the V segment lost 5 bases, leaving 5 bases of the junction unmatched. The germline gives CDR1 SGHVS, CDR2 FQNEAQ. The CDR3 protein is CASSPGTSGSSGELFF. The CDR3 coding sequence is TGTGCCAGCAGCCCCGGGACTAGCGGGAGTTCCGGGGAGCTGTTTTTT. The variable domain in full, completed from reference TRBV7-8 and TRBJ2-2, reads GAGVSQSPRYKVAKRGQDVALRCDPISGHVSLFWYQQALGQGPEFLTYFQNEAQLDKSGLPSDRFFAERPEGSVSTLKIQRTQQEDSAVYLCASSPGTSGSSGELFFGEGSRLTVL.